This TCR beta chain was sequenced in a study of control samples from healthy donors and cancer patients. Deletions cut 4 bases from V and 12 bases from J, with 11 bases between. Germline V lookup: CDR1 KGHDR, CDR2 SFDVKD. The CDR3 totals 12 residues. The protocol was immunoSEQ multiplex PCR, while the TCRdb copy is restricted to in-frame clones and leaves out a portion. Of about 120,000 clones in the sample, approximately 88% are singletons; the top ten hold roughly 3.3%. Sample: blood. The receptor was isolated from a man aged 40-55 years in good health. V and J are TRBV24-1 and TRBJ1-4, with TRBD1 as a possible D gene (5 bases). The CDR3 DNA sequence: TGTGCCACCAGTGAGGGGGGGGAGGAACTGTTTTTT. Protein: CATSEGGEELFF.